This T cell receptor (beta chain) was sequenced in a study of cytomegalovirus exposure and HLA in healthy donors. CDR1 and CDR2 (germline): WSHSY, SAAADI. There are 13 residues in the CDR3. Trimming cost V 3 bases and J 3 bases, with 8 bases left between them. Amplification used 60 Vbeta primers and 13 Jbeta primers. Clones were read by immunoSEQ multiplex PCR, and TCRdb kept only the in-frame ones, dropping some. There are 170,000 or so clones in the sample; roughly 80% occur only once, and 0.38% lies in the top ten. This clone appeared once. The sample taken for sequencing was PBMCs. The rearrangement uses TRBV10-2 and TRBJ1-2; D unclear. This clonotype was obtained from a boy younger than 10 in good health and CMV-seronegative. As DNA, the CDR3 is TGCGCCAGCAGTGACACGGGTGACTATGGCTACACCTTC. Translated: CASSDTGDYGYTF.